Reported below is one T cell receptor (beta chain). Its antigen remains undetermined. The record has no base qualities; no much larger clone is one base away. The time point label, read with the paper, signifies: after dendritic cell vaccination, including at tumor progression/relapse. Patients were selected on the basis of adequate residual fresh-frozen tumor tissue and more than two years of available survival data. An isocitrate dehydrogenase mutation was not carried by any of the glioblastoma patients, although molecular status was otherwise variable. PBMC were collected before vaccination, two weeks after the third vaccination, and at tumor progression when it occurred. Genomic DNA was extracted with the Qiagen DNeasy Blood extraction Kit. The immunoSEQ assay amplified TCRB CDR3 regions from 2 micrograms of genomic DNA, or from all available DNA when less than that amount was available. The multiplex PCR relied on 60 forward primers for TCR V beta segments and 13 reverse primers for J beta segments. To estimate reads per starting template, synthetic control templates were spiked into each sample at limiting dilution. Reads of 87 bp were generated by sequencing on the Illumina HiSeq System. In the original analysis: To remove PCR and sequencing errors, closely related sequences were merged with a nearest neighbor algorithm. TCR overlap was defined as the percentage of unique tumor TCR beta sequences that were also present in the same patient's peripheral blood. What TCRdb holds here is the immuneACCESS table cut down to in-frame rearrangements. Part of the clones is not present; checked against another copy, under half of the missing clones reflect an unresolved V gene, and the others are unexplained. V and J calls and clone size follow that table, whereas D and trimming were derived from the DNA. This sample is represented by roughly 100,000 clones; around 87% of them were singletons. The biggest ten clones account for more than 2.5% of the sample.

This specimen comes from a study of glioma-infiltrating T cells after dendritic cell vaccination (TCRdb year 2016). For the study in its entirety: A cohort of 15 glioblastoma patients from Phase I and II dendritic cell vaccination trials was included, of whom 9 were newly diagnosed and 6 had recurrent disease. The vaccine consisted of monocyte-derived dendritic cells cultured about seven days with IL-4 and GM-CSF, then pulsed overnight with autologous tumor lysate. Autologous tumor lysate-pulsed dendritic cell vaccination was administered to the patients between about 2002 and 2012. Survival after dendritic cell vaccination was correlated with TCR sequencing metrics, including TIL content and tumor-blood repertoire overlap. Patients received three intradermal dendritic cell vaccine injections at biweekly intervals in the arm below the axilla. In glioblastoma patients vaccinated with dendritic cells, deep sequencing of TCR beta CDR3 regions served to measure tumor-infiltrating lymphocyte content and to compare repertoires between tumor and blood.

General conclusions and limits of the study: The cohort was small and heterogeneous, only a few patients had full blood and tumor sets, and even fewer had initial-recurrent tumor pairs. The TCR overlap response model with three groups was called speculative and said to need prospective validation. Longer time to progression and overall survival after dendritic cell vaccination were predicted by higher estimated pretreatment TIL content. No direct relationship between TCR clonality and survival was found, suggesting a diverse polyclonal response may matter.

Here V drops 6 bases and J drops 3 bases, and the junction holds 3 bases not matched to any gene. Reading the germline V gene (reference sequence) gives CDR1 GTSNPN and CDR2 SVGIG. Its CDR3 holds 13 amino acids, cysteine through phenylalanine. Solely the CDR3 DNA is kept, with 39 bases framed from the first base. The source of this sequence is a human donor with glioblastoma. The chain was built from TRBV30 and TRBJ2-1; TRBD1 matches 9 bases in the middle. The sequencing here drew on blood, taken after dendritic cell vaccination. The base sequence is TGTGCCTGTGGACAGGGGAACTACAATGAGCAGTTCTTC. Translated, this is CACGQGNYNEQFF.